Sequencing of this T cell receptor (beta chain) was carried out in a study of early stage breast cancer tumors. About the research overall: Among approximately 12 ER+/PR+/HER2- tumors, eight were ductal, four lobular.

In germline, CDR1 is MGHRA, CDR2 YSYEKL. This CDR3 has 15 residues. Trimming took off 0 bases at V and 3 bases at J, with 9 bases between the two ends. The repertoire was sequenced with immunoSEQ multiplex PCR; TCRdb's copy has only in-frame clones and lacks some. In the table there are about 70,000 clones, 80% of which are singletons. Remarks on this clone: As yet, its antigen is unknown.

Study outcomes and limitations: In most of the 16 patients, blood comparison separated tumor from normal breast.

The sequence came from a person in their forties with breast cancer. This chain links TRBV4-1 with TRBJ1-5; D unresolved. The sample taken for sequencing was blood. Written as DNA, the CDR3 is TGCGCCAGCAGCCAAGATGTAACCTCCAATCAGCCCCAGCATTTT. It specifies CASSQDVTSNQPQHF.